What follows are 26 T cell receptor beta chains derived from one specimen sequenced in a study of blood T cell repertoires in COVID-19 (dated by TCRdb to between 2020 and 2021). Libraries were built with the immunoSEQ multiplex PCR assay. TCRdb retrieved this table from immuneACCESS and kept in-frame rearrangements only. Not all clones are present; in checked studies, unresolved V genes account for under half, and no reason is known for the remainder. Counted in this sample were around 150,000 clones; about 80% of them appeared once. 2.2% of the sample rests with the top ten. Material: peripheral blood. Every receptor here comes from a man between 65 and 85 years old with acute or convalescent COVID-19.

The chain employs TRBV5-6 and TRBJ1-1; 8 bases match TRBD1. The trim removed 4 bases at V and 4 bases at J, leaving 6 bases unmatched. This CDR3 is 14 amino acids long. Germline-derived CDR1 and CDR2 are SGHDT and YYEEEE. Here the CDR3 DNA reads TGTGCCAGCAGCCCTCCGGACAGGGCCACTGAAGCTTTCTTT. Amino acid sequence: CASSPPDRATEAFF.

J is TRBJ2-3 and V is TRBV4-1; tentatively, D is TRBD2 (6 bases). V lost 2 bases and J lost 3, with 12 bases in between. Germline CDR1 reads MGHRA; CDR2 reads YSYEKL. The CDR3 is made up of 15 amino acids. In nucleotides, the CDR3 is TGCGCCAGCAGCCAAAGATCTAGCGTGACAGATACGCAGTATTTT. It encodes CASSQRSSVTDTQYF.

CDR3 nucleotide sequence: TGTGCCACCAGCAGGGGGGGACAGGACCAATCCTACGAGCAGTACTTC. It is translated as CATSRGGQDQSYEQYF. V is TRBV15 and J is TRBJ2-7, with 8 bases lining up with TRBD1. Germline assignment: CDR1 LNHNV and CDR2 YYDKDF (reference sequence). The CDR3 contains 16 residues. Trimming took 3 bases from V and 1 from J; bases not matched to a gene: 8.

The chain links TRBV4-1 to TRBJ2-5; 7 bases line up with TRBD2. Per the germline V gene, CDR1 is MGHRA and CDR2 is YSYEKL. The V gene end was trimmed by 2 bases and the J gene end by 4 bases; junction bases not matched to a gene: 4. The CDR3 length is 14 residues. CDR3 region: CASSQRLAPETQYF. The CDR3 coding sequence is TGCGCCAGCAGCCAAAGACTAGCTCCAGAGACCCAGTACTTC.

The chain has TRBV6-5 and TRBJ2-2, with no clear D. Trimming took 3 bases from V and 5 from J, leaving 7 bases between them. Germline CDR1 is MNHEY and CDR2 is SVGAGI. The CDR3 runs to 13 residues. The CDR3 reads CASSYSVTGELFF. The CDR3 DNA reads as TGTGCCAGCAGTTATTCCGTAACCGGGGAGCTGTTTTTT.

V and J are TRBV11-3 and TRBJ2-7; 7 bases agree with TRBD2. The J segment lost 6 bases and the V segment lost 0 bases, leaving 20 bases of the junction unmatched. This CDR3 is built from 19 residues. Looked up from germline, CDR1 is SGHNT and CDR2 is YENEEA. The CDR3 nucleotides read TGTGCCAGCAGCTTAGAATATTGGGAGGGGACTACCGCTCTCTGCGAGCAGTACTTC. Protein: CASSLEYWEGTTALCEQYF.

In DNA, the CDR3 is TGTGCCAGCAGGCGGAACAGGGCAAACACCGGGGAGCTGTTTTTT. Encoded protein: CASRRNRANTGELFF. The chain links TRBV2 to TRBJ2-2, with D perhaps TRBD1 (6 bases). From germline, CDR1 is SNHLY and CDR2 FYNNEI. The CDR3 consists of 15 residues. Deletions cut 6 bases from V and 2 bases from J, with 13 bases between.

This CDR3 reads CASSIAGPGTDTQYF. For the CDR3, the DNA is TGCGCCAGCAGCATAGCGGGACCGGGGACAGATACGCAGTATTTT. The chain uses TRBV5-1 and TRBJ2-3, with 8 bases identical to TRBD2. Germline V gene data show CDR1 as SGHRS and CDR2 as YFSETQ. With 4 bases clipped from V and 3 bases from J, the junction kept 7 bases outside the gene matches. The length of the CDR3 is 15 residues. Variable domain in full (rest from reference TRBV5-1 and TRBJ2-3): KAGVTQTPRYLIKTRGQQVTLSCSPISGHRSVSWYQQTPGQGLQFLFEYFSETQRNKGNFPGRFSGRQFSNSRSEMNVSTLELGDSALYLCASSIAGPGTDTQYFGPGTRLTVL.

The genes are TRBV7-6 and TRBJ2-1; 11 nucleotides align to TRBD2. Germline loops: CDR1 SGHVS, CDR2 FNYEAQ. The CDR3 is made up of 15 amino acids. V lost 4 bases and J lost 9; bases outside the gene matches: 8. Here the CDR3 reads CASSSRLAGYGEQFF. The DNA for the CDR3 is TGTGCCAGCAGCTCCCGACTAGCGGGATACGGTGAGCAGTTCTTC.

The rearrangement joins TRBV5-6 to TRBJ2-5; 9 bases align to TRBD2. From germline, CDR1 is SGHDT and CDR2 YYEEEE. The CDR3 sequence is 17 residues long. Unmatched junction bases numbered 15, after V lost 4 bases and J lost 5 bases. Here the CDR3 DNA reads TGTGCCAGCAGCACCTGGCAGGCGGGAGGGGTACGGGAGACCCAGTACTTC. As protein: CASSTWQAGGVRETQYF.

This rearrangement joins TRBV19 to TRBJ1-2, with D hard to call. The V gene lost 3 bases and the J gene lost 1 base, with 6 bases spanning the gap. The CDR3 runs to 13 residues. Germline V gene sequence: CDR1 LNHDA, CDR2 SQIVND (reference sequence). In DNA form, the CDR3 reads TGTGCCAGTAGTATGCGAGGTAACTATGGCTACACCTTC. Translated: CASSMRGNYGYTF.

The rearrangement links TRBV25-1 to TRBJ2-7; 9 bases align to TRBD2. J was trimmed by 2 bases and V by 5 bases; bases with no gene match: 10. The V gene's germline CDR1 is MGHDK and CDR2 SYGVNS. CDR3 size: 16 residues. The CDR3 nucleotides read TGTGCCAGCAGTCCGCGGGAGGGCCTTGGACCCTACGAGCAGTACTTC. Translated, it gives CASSPREGLGPYEQYF.

The CDR3 region is CASSQNPGSSGNTIYF. The DNA of the CDR3 is TGTGCCAGCAGCCAAAACCCGGGTAGCTCTGGAAACACCATATATTTT. The chain joins TRBV3-1 (or the pseudogene TRBV3-2) to TRBJ1-3, with D unresolved. The CDR3 covers 16 residues. CDR1 is LGHDT and CDR2 is YNNKEL in the germline V gene (reference sequence). The V end lost 2 bases, the J end lost 0 bases, and 11 bases lay between the germline ends.

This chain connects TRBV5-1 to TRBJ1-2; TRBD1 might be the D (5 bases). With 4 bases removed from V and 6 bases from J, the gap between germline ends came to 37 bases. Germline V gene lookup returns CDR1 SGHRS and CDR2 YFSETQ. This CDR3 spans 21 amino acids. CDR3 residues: CASSPFLLRQTNRTEVNGYTF. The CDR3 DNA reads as TGCGCCAGCAGCCCCTTTTTACTTAGACAGACCAATCGAACCGAAGTTAATGGCTACACCTTC.

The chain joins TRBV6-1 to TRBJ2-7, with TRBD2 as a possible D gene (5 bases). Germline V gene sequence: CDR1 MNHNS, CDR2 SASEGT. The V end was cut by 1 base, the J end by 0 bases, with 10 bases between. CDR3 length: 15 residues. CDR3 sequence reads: CASSEGLASSYEQYF. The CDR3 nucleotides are TGTGCCAGCAGTGAAGGCCTAGCCAGCTCCTACGAGCAGTACTTC.

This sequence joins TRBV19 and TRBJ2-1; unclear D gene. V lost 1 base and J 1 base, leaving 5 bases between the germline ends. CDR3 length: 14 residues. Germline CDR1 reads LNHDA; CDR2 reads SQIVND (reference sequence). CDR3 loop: CASSIGRSYNEQFF. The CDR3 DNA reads TGTGCCAGTAGTATAGGGAGATCCTACAATGAGCAGTTCTTC.

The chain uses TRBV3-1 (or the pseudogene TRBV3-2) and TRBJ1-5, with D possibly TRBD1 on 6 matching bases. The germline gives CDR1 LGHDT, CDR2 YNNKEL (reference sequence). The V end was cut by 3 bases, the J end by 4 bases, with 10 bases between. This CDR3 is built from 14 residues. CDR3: CASSQGHGNQPQHF. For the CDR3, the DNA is TGTGCCAGCAGCCAGGGACACGGAAATCAGCCCCAGCATTTT.

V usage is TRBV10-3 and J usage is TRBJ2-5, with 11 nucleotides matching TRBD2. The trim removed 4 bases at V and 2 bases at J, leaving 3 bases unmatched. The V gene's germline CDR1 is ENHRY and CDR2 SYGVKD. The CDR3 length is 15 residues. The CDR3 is CAISARLAGQETQYF. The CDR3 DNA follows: TGTGCCATCAGTGCGCGACTAGCGGGGCAAGAGACCCAGTACTTC.

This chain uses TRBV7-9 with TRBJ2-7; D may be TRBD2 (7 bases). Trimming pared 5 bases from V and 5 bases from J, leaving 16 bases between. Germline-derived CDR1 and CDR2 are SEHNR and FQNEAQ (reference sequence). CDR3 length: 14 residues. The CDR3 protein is CASSPIRGAHEQYF. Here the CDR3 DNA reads TGTGCCAGCAGCCCAATCCGGGGGGCCCACGAGCAGTACTTC. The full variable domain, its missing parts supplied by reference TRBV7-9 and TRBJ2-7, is DTGVSQNPRHKITKRGQNVTFRCDPISEHNRLYWYRQTLGQGPEFLTYFQNEAQLEKSRLLSDRFSAERPKGSFSTLEIQRTEQGDSAMYLCASSPIRGAHEQYFGPGTRLTVT.

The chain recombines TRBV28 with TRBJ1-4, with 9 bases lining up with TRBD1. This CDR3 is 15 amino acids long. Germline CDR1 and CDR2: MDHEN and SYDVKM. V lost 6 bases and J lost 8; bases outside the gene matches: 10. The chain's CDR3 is CASRVTGGRREKLFF. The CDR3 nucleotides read TGTGCCAGCAGAGTTACAGGGGGCAGGAGAGAAAAACTGTTTTTT.

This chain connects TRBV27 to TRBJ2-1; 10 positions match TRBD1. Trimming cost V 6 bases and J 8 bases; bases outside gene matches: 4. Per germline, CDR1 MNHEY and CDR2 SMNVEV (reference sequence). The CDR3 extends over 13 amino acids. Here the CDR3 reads CASSRQGAYEQFF. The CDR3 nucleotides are TGTGCCAGCAGCAGACAGGGGGCCTATGAGCAGTTCTTC.

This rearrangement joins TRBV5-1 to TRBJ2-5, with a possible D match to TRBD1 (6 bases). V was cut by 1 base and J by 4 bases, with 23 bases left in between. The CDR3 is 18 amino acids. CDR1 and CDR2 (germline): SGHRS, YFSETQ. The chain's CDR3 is CASSLYHRRTAESETQYF. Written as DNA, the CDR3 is TGCGCCAGCAGCTTGTACCACCGGCGGACAGCGGAGTCAGAGACCCAGTACTTC. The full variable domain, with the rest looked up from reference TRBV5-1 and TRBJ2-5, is KAGVTQTPRYLIKTRGQQVTLSCSPISGHRSVSWYQQTPGQGLQFLFEYFSETQRNKGNFPGRFSGRQFSNSRSEMNVSTLELGDSALYLCASSLYHRRTAESETQYFGPGTRLLVL.

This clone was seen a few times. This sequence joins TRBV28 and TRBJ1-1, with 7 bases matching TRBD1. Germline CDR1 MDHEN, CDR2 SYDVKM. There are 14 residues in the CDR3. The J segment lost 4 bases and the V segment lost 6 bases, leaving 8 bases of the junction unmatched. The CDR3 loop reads CASRTQGMGTEAFF. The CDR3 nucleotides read TGTGCCAGCAGGACACAGGGGATGGGCACTGAAGCTTTCTTT.

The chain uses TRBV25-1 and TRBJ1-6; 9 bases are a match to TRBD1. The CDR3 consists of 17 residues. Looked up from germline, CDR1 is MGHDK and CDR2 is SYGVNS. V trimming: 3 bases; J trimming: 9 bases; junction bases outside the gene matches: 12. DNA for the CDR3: TGTGCCAGCAGTGATCTAACCGGGACAGGGCTGCTTTCACCCCTCCACTTT. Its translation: CASSDLTGTGLLSPLHF.

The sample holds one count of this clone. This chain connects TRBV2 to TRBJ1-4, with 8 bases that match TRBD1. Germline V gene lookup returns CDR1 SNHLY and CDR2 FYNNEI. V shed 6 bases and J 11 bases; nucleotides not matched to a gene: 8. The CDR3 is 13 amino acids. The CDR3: CASSYGQGLKLFF. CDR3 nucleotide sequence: TGTGCCAGCAGCTACGGACAGGGCCTTAAACTGTTTTTT. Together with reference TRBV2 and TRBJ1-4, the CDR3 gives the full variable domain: EPEVTQTPSHQVTQMGQEVILRCVPISNHLYFYWYRQILGQKVEFLVSFYNNEISEKSEIFDDQFSVERPDGSNFTLKIRSTKLEDSAMYFCASSYGQGLKLFFGSGTQLSVL.

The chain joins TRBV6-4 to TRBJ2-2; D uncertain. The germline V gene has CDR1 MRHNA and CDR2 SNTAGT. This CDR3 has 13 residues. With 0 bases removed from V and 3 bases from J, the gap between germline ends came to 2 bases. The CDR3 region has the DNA TGTGCCAGCAGTGACTCCTACACCGGGGAGCTGTTTTTT. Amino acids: CASSDSYTGELFF.